A single sample gave rise to the 8 T cell receptor beta chains below, sequenced in a study of regulatory T cells in long-lasting Graves disease. HTBI primers from iRepertoire and Arm-PCR of CDR3 regions yielded the TCR beta libraries. TCRdb re-called the multiplex PCR reads through MiXCR, storing one row per CDR3 protein. The sample yields 420,000 or so distinct CDR3 sequences, about 16% seen once. Time point described: newly diagnosed GD, antithyroid drugs for less than 3 months. TCR sequences were obtained from RNA taken from PBMCs. The same specimen was also included in a second study, on T cells in Graves' hyperthyroidism and ophthalmopathy.

Sequenced material: peripheral blood mononuclear cells (PBMCs), taken at new diagnosis, from a patient treated with antithyroid drugs. The receptors stem from a woman aged 18-30 years with Graves disease.

As to this clonotype: It differs at one base from a far larger clone, so likely a read error. The CDR3 carries no conserved terminal phenylalanine or tryptophan, so it likely arises from a read error. The chain joins TRBV9 to TRBJ2-7, with TRBD1 identical over 10 bases. The CDR3 runs to 16 residues. V lost 5 bases, J lost 1 base, and 9 bases stayed unmatched. Germline V lookup: CDR1 SGDLS, CDR2 YYNGEE. CDR3 bases: TGTGCCAGCAGTAGACCGGGACAGGGGTGGTCCTACGAGCAGTACCTC. Its translation is CASSRPGQGWSYEQYL.

The chain uses TRBV6-5 and TRBJ2-2; 11 positions agree with TRBD1. The germline CDR1 and CDR2 sequences are MNHEY and SVGAGI. V lost 2 bases and J lost 7; bases outside the gene matches: 6. CDR3 length: 16 amino acids. This chain's CDR3 is CASSYRTGGNGGELFF. CDR3 sequence (DNA): TGTGCCAGCAGTTACAGGACAGGGGGCAATGGCGGGGAGCTGTTTTTT.

There are many counts of this clonotype. V and J are TRBV3-1 and TRBJ1-5, with D unclear. CDR1 and CDR2 (germline): LGHDT, YNNKEL (reference sequence). Between the trimmed V and J ends, which lost 1 base and 6 bases, there was a span of 10 bases. The CDR3 length is 14 residues. The CDR3 protein is CASSQASTGQPQHF. In DNA, the CDR3 is TGTGCCAGCAGCCAAGCCTCTACCGGTCAGCCCCAGCATTTT.

This clonotype was counted ten times or more. This chain connects TRBV28 to TRBJ2-5; TRBD2 might be the D (6 bases). CDR1 and CDR2 (germline): MDHEN, SYDVKM. Trimming cost V 3 bases and J 0 bases, with 11 bases left between them. This CDR3 region has 15 residues. CDR3 sequence reads: CASSFGGTYQETQYF. DNA for the CDR3: TGTGCCAGCAGTTTTGGAGGGACGTACCAAGAGACCCAGTACTTC.

The chain recombines TRBV18 with TRBJ2-1, with D unresolved. V was cut by 6 bases and J by 1 base, with 16 bases left in between. This CDR3 has 16 residues. Germline lookup yields CDR1 KGHSH and CDR2 LQKENI. The CDR3 sequence is CASSLFLELSYNEQFF. CDR3 nucleotides: TGTGCCAGCTCCCTATTCCTGGAGTTATCCTACAATGAGCAGTTCTTC.

The table lists this clonotype with many counts. The chain recombines TRBV20-1 with TRBJ2-7; D gene ambiguous. The CDR3 extends over 12 amino acids. Germline V lookup: CDR1 DFQATT, CDR2 SNEGSKA (reference sequence). The germline V and J ends were trimmed by 0 bases and 3 bases, with 6 bases remaining between them. The CDR3 here is CSAREAGYEQYF. The CDR3 DNA reads as TGCAGTGCTAGAGAGGCAGGCTACGAGCAGTACTTC.

Many counts were recorded for this clonotype. The V gene is TRBV7-9, the J gene TRBJ2-6; a weak D match, TRBD1 (6 bases). The ends were cut back, 0 bases at V and 0 bases at J, with 6 bases in the middle. This CDR3 comprises 16 residues. CDR1 is SEHNR, CDR2 FQNEAQ, per germline (reference sequence). This CDR3 is CASSLAQGSGANVLTF. The DNA for the CDR3 is TGTGCCAGCAGCTTAGCACAGGGCTCTGGGGCCAACGTCCTGACTTTC. Combining the CDR3 with reference TRBV7-9 and TRBJ2-6 gives the whole variable domain DTGVSQNPRHKITKRGQNVTFRCDPISEHNRLYWYRQTLGQGPEFLTYFQNEAQLEKSRLLSDRFSAERPKGSFSTLEIQRTEQGDSAMYLCASSLAQGSGANVLTFGAGSRLTVL.

This clonotype has just a few counts. The genes are TRBV14 and TRBJ2-2, with a tentative D call TRBD1 (6 bases). The CDR3 runs to 15 residues. Germline CDR1 is SGHDN and CDR2 is FVKESK. The V end was cut by 0 bases, the J end by 11 bases, with 16 bases between. CDR3 sequence (DNA): TGTGCCAGCAGCCAAGATGAGGCGGCTGGGGGCGAGCTGTTTTTT. Translating it yields CASSQDEAAGGELFF.